The subject of this entry is one TCR beta chain. The sample comes from a study of blood T cell repertoires in COVID-19. At the level of the study: PBMCs, B-cell-depleted T cells, or T cells provided the cDNA or gDNA that made up the material.

The CDR3 extends over 16 amino acids. Germline CDR1 MGHRA, CDR2 YSYEKL. The ends lost 0 bases at V and 9 bases at J; junction bases unmatched: 7. Authors' data handling: Reference gene primer amplification gave nucleated cell count estimates. The table came from immunoSEQ multiplex PCR; TCRdb's copy has only in-frame clones and leaves some out. That table furnishes V, J and clone size, whereas the DNA furnished D and trimming. Of 200,000 to 300,000 clones in the sample, roughly four fifths were seen once. The specimen sequenced was peripheral blood. The rearrangement joins TRBV4-1 to TRBJ1-5, with 11 bases identical to TRBD1. This sequence originates from a woman in her seventies with acute or convalescent COVID-19. CDR3 DNA: TGCGCCAGCAGCCAAGATTGGACAGGGGGCCGTCGGCCCCAGCATTTT. As protein: CASSQDWTGGRRPQHF.